The clone carrying this T cell receptor beta chain has more than one count but fewer than ten. Germline assignment: CDR1 PRHDT and CDR2 FYEKMQ (reference sequence). The V and J ends lost 4 bases and 8 bases, in that order; junction bases with no gene match: 7. The CDR3 loop spans 15 amino acids. This record comes from a study of blood T cell repertoires in COVID-19. In the study overall: From T cells, B-cell-depleted T cells, or PBMCs came the material, which was cDNA or gDNA.

Using immunoSEQ multiplex PCR, the repertoire was profiled, and TCRdb retains in-frame clones only, with some absent. The sample carries approximately 250,000 clones, around 83% recorded once. The material sequenced was peripheral blood. The sequence was collected from a woman aged 50 to 60 with acute or convalescent COVID-19. The chain has TRBV13 and TRBJ2-2, with 10 bases lining up with TRBD1. The CDR3 DNA follows: TGTGCCAGCAGCTCCGGGACAGGGGCCGTGGGGGAGCTGTTTTTT. Translating gives CASSSGTGAVGELFF.